This TCR beta chain was captured by sequencing in a study of OX40 agonist ivuxolimab in advanced cancers. Study at large: The dose-escalation group included hepatocellular carcinoma, melanoma, renal cell carcinoma and head and neck cancer. Previous treatment with anti-PD-1, anti-PD-L1 or anti-CTLA-4 therapy was allowed; less than 45% had received some.

The CDR3 contains 12 residues. The V gene's germline CDR1 is SGHDT and CDR2 YYEEEE. V lost 3 bases to trimming and J lost 3 bases, with 7 bases between them. This table comes from immunoSEQ multiplex PCR, and its TCRdb copy is limited to in-frame clones, with some not included. This sample has about 77,000 clones, with around 90% found just once. The chain employs TRBV5-6 and TRBJ2-7, with D perhaps matching TRBD2 (6 bases). The material was CD4+ or CD8+ T cells sorted from blood, obtained in a trial of the OX40 agonist ivuxolimab. The TCR comes from an adult with an advanced solid tumor such as melanoma, head and neck, liver or kidney cancer. The DNA of the CDR3 is TGTGCCAGCAGCTGGGGACTCTACGAGCAGTACTTC. Translation: CASSWGLYEQYF.